A single T cell receptor beta chain is shown here with its context. Original analysis: Amplification of reference gene primers was used by the study to estimate nucleated cell counts. Here immunoSEQ multiplex PCR was the method, and the copy in TCRdb shows in-frame clones only, minus some. D and trimming were read from the DNA, whereas the V and J calls and clone size are those reported in that table. The table shows about 59,000 clones, with under 90% occurring only once. These data belong to a study of blood T cell repertoires in COVID-19. About the study: Acute and convalescent COVID-19 specimens originated in the United States, Italy and Spain. In each case, the material was cDNA or gDNA derived from T cells, B-cell-depleted T cells, or PBMCs.

CDR3 length equals 13 residues. Trimming shortened V by 4 bases and J by 1 base, and 6 bases separated the two germline ends. CDR1 and CDR2 (germline): LNHDA, SQIVND (reference sequence). The sequenced material came from peripheral blood. This clonotype originated in a woman of 80 years or more with active or convalescent COVID-19. The chain couples TRBV19 to TRBJ2-3; unclear D gene. The CDR3 DNA follows: TGTGCCAGTAGTACCTTCGGCACAGATACGCAGTATTTT. Its protein product is CASSTFGTDTQYF.